This T cell receptor beta chain was retrieved from a study of CD8+CD57+ T cells in acquired aplastic anemia. Overall study context: The study obtained an average of around 2.9 ug of DNA from sorted CD4+ and CD8+ cells.

This clonotype has ten or more counts. The CDR3 loop spans 12 amino acids. With 4 bases removed from V and 6 bases from J, the gap between germline ends came to 10 bases. The germline V gene has CDR1 SGHRS and CDR2 YFSETQ. Patients picked for sequencing had shown CD8+CD57+ cell expansion detected by flow cytometry. The use of genomic DNA as template underpinned the TCR beta VDJ and CDR3 profiling. A single record per CDR3 protein comes from TCRdb applying MiXCR to the reads. The sample has about 200,000 distinct CDR3 sequences, over 55% seen once. The sequencing input was sorted CD4+, CD8+, or CD8+CD57+ T cells (not recorded which) from PBMCs. V usage is TRBV5-1 and J usage is TRBJ1-1; no clear D gene. The clonotype comes from a human donor with aplastic anemia. The CDR3 DNA reads TGCGCCAGCAGCCCCGACGGGGCTGAAGCTTTCTTT. Its translation: CASSPDGAEAFF.